What follows are 9 T cell receptor beta chains derived from one specimen sequenced in a study of beta chain features in type 1 diabetes. The whole isolated RNA underwent reverse transcription, so sequencing captured expressed TCRB transcripts. This table comes from immunoSEQ multiplex PCR, and its TCRdb copy is limited to in-frame clones, with some not included. The sample records 430,000 or so clones, approximately 10% being singletons. Sequencing input: naive CD4+ T cells from blood. These TCRs come from a woman aged 18-29 years in good health.

This sequence joins TRBV5-4 and TRBJ2-3; D might be TRBD1 or TRBD2, each matching 5 bases. CDR1 is SGHNT, CDR2 YYREEE, per germline (reference sequence). V was pared by 3 bases and J by 6 bases, with 17 bases between. The CDR3 is made up of 15 amino acids. The CDR3 sequence is CASSSGGTLEDTQYF. The CDR3 coding sequence is TGTGCCAGCAGCTCGGGTGGGACCCTAGAGGATACGCAGTATTTT.

This clone was seen more than once but under ten times. The V gene is TRBV5-6, the J gene TRBJ2-4; tentatively, D is TRBD2 (6 bases). Germline values: CDR1 SGHDT, CDR2 YYEEEE. This CDR3 has 17 residues. Trimming took 4 bases from V and 0 from J, leaving 17 bases between them. DNA of the CDR3: TGTGCCAGCAGCACGGGGGTTGGGTTACTAGCCAAAAACATTCAGTACTTC. It codes for CASSTGVGLLAKNIQYF.

This chain connects TRBV2 to TRBJ2-3, with 8 bases fitting TRBD1. The V gene end was trimmed by 6 bases and the J gene end by 1 base; junction bases not matched to a gene: 3. This CDR3 has 14 amino acids. Germline CDR1 reads SNHLY; CDR2 reads FYNNEI. The DNA of the CDR3 is TGTGCCAGCAGGGACAGGGCAGGCACAGATACGCAGTATTTT. It translates to CASRDRAGTDTQYF.

This clone was seen at least ten times. This sample also contains other DNA sequences that code for the same CDR3. This chain joins TRBV30 and TRBJ1-2; D gene ambiguous. The ends were cut back, 0 bases at V and 8 bases at J, with 7 bases in the middle. Looked up from germline, CDR1 is GTSNPN and CDR2 is SVGIG (reference sequence). CDR3 length: 11 amino acids. The CDR3 DNA reads as TGTGCCTGGAGTGTGGGAGGCGGCTACACCTTC. Translated, it gives CAWSVGGGYTF.

This sequence joins TRBV10-3 and TRBJ2-5; 8 nucleotides line up with TRBD2. Germline assignment: CDR1 ENHRY and CDR2 SYGVKD. This CDR3 spans 16 amino acids. Trimming removed 2 bases from V and 5 bases from J; junction bases left unmatched: 10. The CDR3 DNA reads as TGTGCCATCAGTGAGCCCGCGGGGGGCTCGCGGGAGACCCAGTACTTC. As protein: CAISEPAGGSRETQYF.

This clone was seen more than once but under ten times. This chain uses TRBV11-2 with TRBJ2-1; perhaps TRBD2 as D (5 bases). CDR3 length: 16 residues. Trimming removed 6 bases from V and 4 bases from J, with 19 bases in between. Per the germline V gene, CDR1 is SGHAT and CDR2 is FQNNGV. CDR3 in amino acids: CASRKPLAGIYNEQFF. In DNA, the CDR3 is TGTGCCAGCAGAAAGCCCCTCGCCGGGATTTACAATGAGCAGTTCTTC.

V and J are TRBV7-2 and TRBJ2-7; D might be TRBD1 (5 bases). V was pared by 1 base and J by 2 bases, with 15 bases between. Germline V gene lookup returns CDR1 SGHTA and CDR2 FQGNSA. The CDR3 runs 16 residues. Written as DNA, the CDR3 is TGTGCCAGCAGCTTAGTGCTTGGCAGGGCAACCTACGAGCAGTACTTC. Its translation: CASSLVLGRATYEQYF.

The V and J genes are TRBV5-4 and TRBJ2-1; D is unclear. CDR1 and CDR2 (germline): SGHNT, YYREEE (reference sequence). The germline V and J ends were trimmed by 0 bases and 7 bases, with 11 bases remaining between them. The CDR3 totals 14 residues. Written as DNA, the CDR3 is TGTGCCAGCAGCTTGGGTCAGAAAAAAAATGAGCAGTTCTTC. Translation gives CASSLGQKKNEQFF. The variable domain in full, completed from reference TRBV5-4 and TRBJ2-1, reads ETGVTQSPTHLIKTRGQQVTLRCSSQSGHNTVSWYQQALGQGPQFIFQYYREEENGRGNFPPRFSGLQFPNYSSELNVNALELDDSALYLCASSLGQKKNEQFFGPGTRLTVL.

Only a few counts were recorded for this clone. Relative to the germline gene, one junction end is altered; a read error may explain this. This chain uses TRBV6-5 with TRBJ1-2; the match to TRBD1 covers 8 bases. The CDR3 loop spans 14 amino acids. Germline V gene sequence: CDR1 MNHEY, CDR2 SVGAGI. The CDR3 nucleotides read TGTGCCAGCAGTTACATCGCGGGACAGGCTTACCGAGCCTTC. This sequence encodes CASSYIAGQAYRAF.